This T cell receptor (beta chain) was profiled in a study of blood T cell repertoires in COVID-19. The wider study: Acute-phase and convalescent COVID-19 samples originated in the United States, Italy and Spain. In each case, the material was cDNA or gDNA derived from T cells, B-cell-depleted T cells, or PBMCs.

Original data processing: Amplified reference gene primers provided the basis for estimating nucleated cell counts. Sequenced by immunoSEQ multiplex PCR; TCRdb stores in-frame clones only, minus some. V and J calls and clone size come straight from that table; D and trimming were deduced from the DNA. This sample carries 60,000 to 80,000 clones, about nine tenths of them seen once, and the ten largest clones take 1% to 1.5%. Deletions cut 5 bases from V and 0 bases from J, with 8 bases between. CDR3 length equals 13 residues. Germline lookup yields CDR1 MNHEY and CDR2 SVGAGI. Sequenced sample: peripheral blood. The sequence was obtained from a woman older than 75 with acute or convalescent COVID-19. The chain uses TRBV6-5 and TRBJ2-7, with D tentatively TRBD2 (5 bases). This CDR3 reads CASSRGPSYEQYF. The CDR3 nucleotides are TGTGCCAGCAGTAGAGGGCCCTCCTACGAGCAGTACTTC.